The present T cell receptor (beta chain) was sequenced within a study of blood T cells in healthy people across ages. Findings of the study overall: Unsorted PBMC material precluded a definitive naive versus antigen-experienced comparison. Long-lived donors exceeded aged donors in naive CD4+ cells and diversity.

The individuals who served as donors were healthy Caucasians living in Russia, aged about 6 to 100. Each sample used at least 6.5 million PBMCs. A sample-barcoded 5' primer and a J-beta primer mix were used in a second PCR of roughly 6 to 11 cycles. TCRdb independently ran MiXCR on the 5' RACE reads; one entry per CDR3 protein. This sample carries about 1.5 million distinct CDR3 sequences, roughly 43% of them seen once, and the ten largest clones take 4%. This CDR3 is 11 amino acids long. Germline CDR1 is MNHNY and CDR2 is SVGAGI (reference sequence). Trimming pared 8 bases from V and 4 bases from J, leaving 8 bases between. Note on this clonotype: The antigen remains unidentified.

Source material: blood. The sequence came from a woman aged 18-29 years in good health. The chain carries TRBV6-6 and TRBJ1-2; D not resolved. The CDR3 sequence is CASEASYGYTF. CDR3 nucleotides: TGTGCCAGCGAGGCCAGCTATGGCTACACCTTC.